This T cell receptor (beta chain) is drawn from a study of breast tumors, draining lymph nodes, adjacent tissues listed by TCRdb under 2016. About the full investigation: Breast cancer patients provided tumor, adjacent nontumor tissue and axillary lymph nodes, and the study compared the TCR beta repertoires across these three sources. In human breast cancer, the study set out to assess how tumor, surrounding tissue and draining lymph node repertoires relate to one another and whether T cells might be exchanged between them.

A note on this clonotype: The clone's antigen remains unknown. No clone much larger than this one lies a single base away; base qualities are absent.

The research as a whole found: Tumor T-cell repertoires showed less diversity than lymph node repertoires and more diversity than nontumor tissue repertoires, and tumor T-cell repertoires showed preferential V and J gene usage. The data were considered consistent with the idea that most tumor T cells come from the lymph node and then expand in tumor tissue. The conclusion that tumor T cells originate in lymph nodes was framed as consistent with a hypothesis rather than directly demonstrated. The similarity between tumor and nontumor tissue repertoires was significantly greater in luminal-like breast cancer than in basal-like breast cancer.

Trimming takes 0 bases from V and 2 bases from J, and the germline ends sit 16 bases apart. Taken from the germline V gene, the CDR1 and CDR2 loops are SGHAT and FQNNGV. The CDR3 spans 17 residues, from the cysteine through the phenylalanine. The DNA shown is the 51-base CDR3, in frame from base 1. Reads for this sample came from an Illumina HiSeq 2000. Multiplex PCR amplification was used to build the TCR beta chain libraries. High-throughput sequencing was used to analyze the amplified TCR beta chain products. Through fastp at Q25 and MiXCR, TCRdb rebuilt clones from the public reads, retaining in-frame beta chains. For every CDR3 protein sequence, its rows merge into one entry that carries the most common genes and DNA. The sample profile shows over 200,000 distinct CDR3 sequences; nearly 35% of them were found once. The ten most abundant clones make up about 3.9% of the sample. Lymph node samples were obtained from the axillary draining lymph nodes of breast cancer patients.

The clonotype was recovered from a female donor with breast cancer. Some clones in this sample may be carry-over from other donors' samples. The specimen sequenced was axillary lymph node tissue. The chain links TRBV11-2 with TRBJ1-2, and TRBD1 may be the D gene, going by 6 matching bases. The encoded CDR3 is CASSLDYKGTLNYGYTF. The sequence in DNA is TGTGCCAGCAGCTTAGATTATAAGGGGACATTGAACTATGGCTACACCTTC.